One sample yielded the 20 T cell receptor beta chains listed below, sequenced in a study of tumor-infiltrating lymphocytes in primary liver carcinoma. Total RNA amounting to roughly 450 ng was the source from which TCR beta cDNA was made with a constant-region primer. Three-round nested multiplex PCR performed with slightly modified ARM-PCR produced the TCR beta libraries. Use of TRBV1-TRBV30 forward primers with a C-beta reverse primer characterized the first two PCR rounds, which lasted about 10 cycles each. MiXCR, run by TCRdb on the multiplex PCR reads, gives a single entry per CDR3 protein. The profile shows approximately 330,000 distinct CDR3 sequences, about 61% of them singletons. Unsorted whole blood supplied the blood RNA, and germline DNA was isolated too. Sequencing was carried out using peripheral blood. The receptors come from a man aged 40-50 years with primary liver carcinoma and hepatitis B virus infection.

This clonotype was counted many times. The rearrangement links TRBV6-6 to TRBJ2-1; D remains ambiguous. Trimming took off 7 bases at V and 0 bases at J, with 7 bases between the two ends. This CDR3 region has 13 residues. Germline V gene data show CDR1 as MNHNY and CDR2 as SVGAGI (reference sequence). CDR3 in amino acids: CASKRISYNEQFF. CDR3 sequence (DNA): TGTGCCAGCAAACGTATCTCCTACAATGAGCAGTTCTTC.

This clonotype occurred once. This could be a read error, since a much larger clone is one nucleotide away. This chain links TRBV7-8 with TRBJ2-3; 9 bases agree with TRBD1. V dropped 4 bases and J dropped 3; count of bases not matched to a gene: 5. The CDR3 is made up of 15 amino acids. Germline CDR1 is SGHVS and CDR2 is FQNEAQ. The CDR3 sequence is CASSSKTGGTDTQYF. The CDR3 DNA reads as TGTGCCAGCAGCTCGAAGACAGGGGGAACAGATACGCAGTATTTT.

The chain has TRBV6-1 and TRBJ2-1, with D unresolved. CDR1 is MNHNS, CDR2 SASEGT, per germline. Trimming removed 2 bases at V and 1 base at J, with 15 bases between. This CDR3 is built from 17 residues. This chain's CDR3 is CASSEFAPAGSYNEQFF. In DNA, the CDR3 is TGTGCCAGCAGTGAATTCGCCCCTGCCGGTTCCTACAATGAGCAGTTCTTC.

This clonotype was seen at least ten times. The chain employs TRBV10-3 and TRBJ2-5; 13 nucleotides align to TRBD2. The germline V gene has CDR1 ENHRY and CDR2 SYGVKD. With V trimmed by 10 bases and J by 3 bases, 5 bases remained unmatched. The CDR3 spans 14 residues. The CDR3 region has the DNA TGTGCCACCCGAGGACTAGCGGGAGAAGAGACCCAGTACTTC. Translation gives CATRGLAGEETQYF.

Comment on this clonotype: This may be a read error: a much more frequent sequence differs by one nucleotide. CDR3 residues: CASSQEAYNEAFF. For the CDR3, the DNA is TGTGCCAGCAGCCAAGAGGCTTATAATGAAGCTTTCTTT. V gene TRBV14 combines with J gene TRBJ1-1; D gene ambiguous. Germline-derived CDR1 and CDR2 are SGHDN and FVKESK. The V end lost 0 bases, the J end lost 7 bases, and 9 bases lay between the germline ends. The CDR3 has 13 residues.

Turning to this clonotype: Without the conserved terminal phenylalanine or tryptophan, this CDR3 likely stems from a read error. The chain couples TRBV5-6 to TRBJ2-1, with D perhaps TRBD2 (5 bases). Trimming removed 3 bases from V and 4 bases from J, with 14 bases in between. CDR3 length equals 15 residues. Germline V gives CDR1 SGHDT, CDR2 YYEEEE. The CDR3 nucleotides read TGTGCCAGCAGCTCCGGGCCCGGAGGATACAATGAGCAGTTCATC. It specifies CASSSGPGGYNEQFI.

The chain combines TRBV30 with TRBJ1-2; weak D call: TRBD1 (6 bases). CDR1 is GTSNPN and CDR2 is SVGIG in the germline V gene (reference sequence). V lost 4 bases, J lost 4 bases, and 10 bases lay in between. CDR3 size: 12 residues. The CDR3 here is CAWTLQGYGYTF. CDR3 nucleotides: TGTGCCTGGACCTTACAGGGCTATGGCTACACCTTC.

Note on this clonotype: At one boundary the junction diverges from the germline segment, which might be a read error. The V call is TRBV11-2, the J call TRBJ2-1; D gene uncertain. CDR1 SGHAT and CDR2 FQNNGV come from the germline V gene. The CDR3 covers 12 residues. The CDR3 DNA reads as TGTGCCAGCAGCAAGCAATACAATGAGGAGTTCTTC. It codes for CASSKQYNEEFF. Using reference TRBV11-2 and TRBJ2-1 for the parts outside the CDR3, the full variable domain is EAGVAQSPRYKIIEKRQSVAFWCNPISGHATLYWYQQILGQGPKLLIQFQNNGVVDDSQLPKDRFSAERLKGVDSTLKIQPAKLEDSAVYLCASSKQYNEEFFGPGTRLTVL.

This clonotype was seen just once. A much bigger clone sits one base away, suggesting this may be a read error. V and J are TRBV10-3 and TRBJ2-1, with 8 bases aligning to TRBD1. Germline-derived CDR1 and CDR2 are ENHRY and SYGVKD. V shed 3 bases, J shed 5 bases, and the junction held 9 bases outside the gene matches. The CDR3 loop spans 16 amino acids. The CDR3 sequence is CAISEEQGARDNEQFF. The DNA of the CDR3 is TGTGCCATCAGTGAAGAGCAGGGGGCACGGGACAATGAGCAGTTCTTC.

Points on this clonotype: The final CDR3 position lacks the conserved phenylalanine or tryptophan, pointing to a likely read error. The genes are TRBV14 and TRBJ2-1, with TRBD2 as a possible D gene (5 bases). The CDR3 extends over 15 amino acids. Germline V gene lookup returns CDR1 SGHDN and CDR2 FVKESK. V was trimmed by 2 bases and J by 6 bases, leaving 14 bases between them. The CDR3 nucleotides are TGTGCCAGCAGCCAACCCCGGGGAACCGGCAATGAGCAGTTCATC. This gives the protein CASSQPRGTGNEQFI.

This clonotype was recorded only once. The CDR3 DNA reads TGTGCCAGCAGTGGTTCCCCAGGGGAGACTGAAGCTTTCTTT. This sequence encodes CASSGSPGETEAFF. The chain joins TRBV6-1 to TRBJ1-1, with D perhaps TRBD1 (6 bases). The CDR3 consists of 14 residues. Looked up from germline, CDR1 is MNHNS and CDR2 is SASEGT. V was cut by 4 bases and J by 5 bases, with 14 bases left in between.

The rearrangement links TRBV7-9 to TRBJ2-1; possible D gene TRBD2, 6 bases. CDR1 and CDR2 (germline): SEHNR, FQNEAQ (reference sequence). CDR3 size: 15 residues. Trimming left V 6 bases short and J 1 base short, with 13 bases between. CDR3 residues: CASSTVEGSYNEQFF. CDR3 nucleotides: TGTGCCAGCAGTACGGTGGAGGGGTCCTACAATGAGCAGTTCTTC.

The chain has TRBV5-1 and TRBJ2-5; no reliable D call. V lost 2 bases and J 5 bases, leaving 13 bases between the germline ends. The CDR3 is 14 amino acids. CDR1 SGHRS and CDR2 YFSETQ come from the germline V gene. The CDR3 loop reads CASSFAGVGETQYF. The CDR3 DNA follows: TGCGCCAGCAGCTTCGCAGGCGTTGGGGAGACCCAGTACTTC.

As regards this clonotype: A much larger clonotype is one base distant, so this may be a read error. In DNA form, the CDR3 reads TGTGCCAGCAGTGAAACGTTCCAGGGTTCCTCTTATGACTACACCTTC. Its translation is CASSETFQGSSYDYTF. This sequence joins TRBV6-1 and TRBJ1-2; D perhaps matches TRBD1 (5 bases). The CDR3 covers 16 residues. Germline CDR1 and CDR2: MNHNS and SASEGT.

This clonotype occurred many times. The gene calls are TRBV11-2 and TRBJ2-1; D is uncertain. Trimming stripped 5 bases from V and 6 bases from J, with 11 bases between. CDR3 length: 13 residues. CDR1 and CDR2 (germline): SGHAT, FQNNGV. DNA of the CDR3: TGTGCCAGCAGCAATCAAGTGGGCAATGAGCAGTTCTTC. Protein product: CASSNQVGNEQFF.

Remarks on this clonotype: Relative to the germline gene, one junction end is altered; a read error may explain this. The chain's CDR3 is CTISETQAISYEQYF. CDR3 DNA sequence: TGTACCATCAGTGAGACGCAGGCGATCTCCTATGAGCAGTACTTC. The chain is built from TRBV10-3 and TRBJ2-7; no reliable D call. The germline CDR1 and CDR2 sequences are ENHRY and SYGVKD. CDR3 length: 15 amino acids.

This clonotype came up a few times. The junction and the germline gene differ at one end; a read error may be behind it. The V gene is TRBV6-1, the J gene TRBJ1-1; D remains ambiguous. Per germline, CDR1 MNHNS and CDR2 SASEGT. This CDR3 contains 14 residues. CDR3 sequence reads: CASSPRWESTEVFF. DNA for the CDR3: TGTGCCAGCAGCCCAAGGTGGGAGTCCACTGAAGTTTTCTTT.

The chain recombines TRBV11-2 with TRBJ2-7; D is undetermined. V lost 2 bases to trimming and J lost 5 bases, with 13 bases between them. CDR3 length: 14 residues. CDR1 is SGHAT, CDR2 FQNNGV, per germline. The CDR3 bases are TGTGCCAGCAGCTTAAGCGTCTTGAGCCACGAGCAGTACTTC. Translating it yields CASSLSVLSHEQYF.

As to this clonotype: A much larger clone lies one base from this, so it may be a read error. CDR3: CASSEAQINEQFF. CDR3 sequence (DNA): TGTGCCAGCAGTGAAGCGCAAATAAATGAGCAGTTCTTC. The chain uses TRBV6-1 and TRBJ2-1; D is ambiguous. V was shortened by 0 bases and J by 7 bases, with 7 bases between the two germline ends. Germline values: CDR1 MNHNS, CDR2 SASEGT. The CDR3 consists of 13 residues.

In the case of this clonotype: Mismatch with germline at one junction end may stem from a read error. V gene TRBV11-2 combines with J gene TRBJ2-3; D is possibly TRBD2 (5 bases). CDR3 length: 17 amino acids. Per germline, CDR1 SGHAT and CDR2 FQNNGV. CDR3 sequence: CASSLEASQYSTDTQYF. The CDR3 DNA is TGTGCTAGCAGCTTAGAGGCTAGCCAATATAGCACAGATACGCAGTATTTT. Full variable domain (remainder filled in from reference TRBV11-2 and TRBJ2-3): EAGVAQSPRYKIIEKRQSVAFWCNPISGHATLYWYQQILGQGPKLLIQFQNNGVVDDSQLPKDRFSAERLKGVDSTLKIQPAKLEDSAVYLCASSLEASQYSTDTQYFGPGTRLTVL.